The clone carrying this T cell receptor (beta chain) was observed a few times. This entry is derived from a study of blood T cell repertoires in COVID-19. Study overall: Acute-phase and convalescent COVID-19 samples originated in the United States, Italy and Spain.

In the source study's methods: Cell counts per sample came from amplifying reference gene primers. Assay used: immunoSEQ multiplex PCR; TCRdb lists only in-frame clones, some missing. V, J and clone size are taken as reported in that table, and D and trimming were inferred from the DNA itself. The data hold roughly 180,000 clones, with around four fifths observed a single time. Across about two dozen US areas, participants ranged in age from about 18 to 90 years. Sequenced: PBMCs or T cells enriched from blood (not recorded which). The receptor was isolated from a woman aged 45-65 years who had recovered from COVID-19.

Written as DNA, the CDR3 is TGTGCCAGCAGCCCCAGCGGGGCGAACACCGGGGAGCTGTTTTTT. Encoded protein: CASSPSGANTGELFF. The chain carries TRBV7-7 and TRBJ2-2; TRBD2 matches at 7 bases. CDR3 length: 15 residues. V was pared by 5 bases and J by 0 bases, with 3 bases of the junction left unmatched. The germline V gene encodes CDR1 SSHAT and CDR2 FNYEAQ (reference sequence).